Listed below are T cell receptor beta chains from one sample, sequenced in a study of cytomegalovirus exposure and HLA in healthy donors. Produced via immunoSEQ multiplex PCR; TCRdb's table is partial and in-frame only. The top ten clones hold about 3% of a sample with 140,000 to 150,000 clones, roughly four fifths of them seen once. The sequenced material came from PBMCs. These receptors were collected from a man aged 35-49 years in good health and CMV-seropositive. CDR3s include the opening cysteine and the closing phenylalanine or tryptophan. D genes are given only for firm matches.

D gene | V gene | CDR3 protein
TRBD2 | TRBV15 | CATSRDRAGGRPRQFF
- | TRBV11-3 | CASSPPRAGSNEQYF
- | TRBV9 | CASSVSPATNEKLFF
TRBD1 | TRBV5-1 | CASSLVQGATEAFF
- | TRBV2 | CASSPETEYGYTF
TRBD1 | TRBV19 | CASSFGTGHEKLFF
- | TRBV7-2 | CASSPQGGSGANVLTF
- | TRBV4-1 | CASSQDVWGEQYF
- | TRBV27 | CASSPPGVPPYEQYF
TRBD2 | TRBV27 | CASSNSGSVIYEQYF
- | TRBV10-3 | CAISDRLAGSTDTQYF
- | TRBV4-3 | CASSQDLLAVEAFF
TRBD1 | TRBV6-6 | CARRGQGGEAFF